Below, 14 T cell receptor beta chains from the same sample are listed, as sequenced in a study of blood T cells in healthy people across ages. Using a J-beta primer mix together with a sample-barcoded 5' primer, a second PCR was run for about 6 to 11 cycles. In TCRdb, the 5' RACE reads were re-called with MiXCR into one record per CDR3 protein. Altogether about 930,000 distinct CDR3 sequences are present, roughly 29% being singletons, with the ten largest covering 10% to 13%. These data also formed part of another study, on T cells of mothers and their children.

Sequenced sample: blood. Receptors were obtained from a woman in her thirties or forties in good health.

This chain links TRBV7-9 with TRBJ2-7; 9 nucleotides line up with TRBD1. CDR1 is SEHNR and CDR2 is FQNEAQ in the germline V gene (reference sequence). The V segment lost 3 bases and the J segment 4 bases; nucleotides outside the gene matches: 4. The CDR3 runs to 14 residues. CDR3 protein: CASSLTGGEYEQYF. DNA for the CDR3: TGTGCCAGCAGCTTGACAGGGGGAGAATACGAGCAGTACTTC.

This clonotype was seen repeatedly, ten times or more. The rearrangement joins TRBV20-1 to TRBJ2-1; TRBD1 agrees at 7 bases. The trim removed 1 base at V and 3 bases at J, leaving 0 bases unmatched. Germline CDR1 and CDR2: DFQATT and SNEGSKA (reference sequence). CDR3 length: 13 residues. The CDR3 region has the DNA TGCAGTGCTAGAGGGGACAGCTACAATGAGCAGTTCTTC. It encodes CSARGDSYNEQFF.

For this clonotype: A read error may explain this, as a much larger clone is one base away. CDR3 sequence: CASRSRGRDGYTF. For the CDR3, the DNA is TGTGCCAGCAGGAGCAGGGGGCGGGATGGCTACACCTTC. The chain couples TRBV12-3 or TRBV12-4 to TRBJ1-2; 8 positions agree with TRBD1. The CDR3 contains 13 residues. With V trimmed by 6 bases and J by 6 bases, 6 bases remained unmatched.

This clonotype was observed a handful of times. The J gene is TRBJ2-3, the V gene TRBV11-3; 9 bases match TRBD2. From germline, CDR1 is SGHNT and CDR2 YENEEA. The CDR3 sequence is 16 residues long. The ends lost 5 bases at V and 6 bases at J; junction bases unmatched: 12. The CDR3 nucleotides are TGTGCCAGCAGCGCTCAGCGGGGGGTCTATGACGATACGCAGTATTTT. Encoded protein: CASSAQRGVYDDTQYF.

This clonotype was detected ten times or more. The J gene is TRBJ2-3, the V gene TRBV9; TRBD2 is a possible D gene (5 bases). The V end lost 7 bases, the J end lost 0 bases, and 12 bases lay between the germline ends. The germline CDR1 and CDR2 sequences are SGDLS and YYNGEE. The CDR3 has 14 residues. This chain's CDR3 is CASGKRGSTDTQYF. In DNA, the CDR3 is TGTGCCAGCGGAAAACGGGGTAGCACAGATACGCAGTATTTT.

The genes are TRBV20-1 and TRBJ2-1; TRBD2 is a possible D gene (6 bases). V gave up 3 bases and J gave up 6 bases, with 15 bases separating them. The CDR3 is 14 amino acids. Germline loops: CDR1 DFQATT, CDR2 SNEGSKA (reference sequence). The DNA of the CDR3 is TGCAGTGCTAGTACCAGCGGGTCATCCAATGAGCAGTTCTTC. Translating it yields CSASTSGSSNEQFF.

The chain uses TRBV12-3 or TRBV12-4 and TRBJ2-7, with D possibly matching TRBD1 (6 bases). V lost 5 bases and J 10 bases, leaving 18 bases between the germline ends. This CDR3 is 13 amino acids long. CDR3 DNA: TGTGCCAGCAGTGGGACACCACGACAGCCCCAGTACTTC. Amino acids: CASSGTPRQPQYF.

This clonotype was seen only a few times. V gene TRBV15 combines with J gene TRBJ1-3; 7 bases fit TRBD1. Unmatched junction bases numbered 9, after V lost 0 bases and J lost 4 bases. CDR1 and CDR2 (germline): LNHNV, YYDKDF (reference sequence). This CDR3 is built from 17 residues. CDR3 coding DNA: TGTGCCACCAGCAGAGATAAGGGGGCGAATCGGGGAAACACCATATATTTT. Protein sequence: CATSRDKGANRGNTIYF.

This clonotype was seen a few times. The junction shows a germline mismatch at one end, possibly a read error. The chain carries TRBV20-1 and TRBJ2-3; 7 nucleotides agree with TRBD1. Germline-derived CDR1 and CDR2 are DFQATT and SNEGSKA (reference sequence). This CDR3 is 17 amino acids long. As DNA, the CDR3 is TGCACTGCTAGAGATCATTTAAGGGGGCGAAGCACAGATACGCAGTATTTT. Translation gives CTARDHLRGRSTDTQYF.

A note on this clonotype: This may be a read error, as it is one base from a much larger clone. The rearrangement uses TRBV15 and TRBJ2-5; D is uncertain. CDR1 LNHNV and CDR2 YYDKDF come from the germline V gene (reference sequence). This CDR3 is 13 amino acids long. Trimming stripped 8 bases from V and 4 bases from J, with 14 bases between. CDR3 DNA sequence: TGTGCCACCTGCCCCCTAGTGTTAGAGACCCAGTACTTC. Its translation: CATCPLVLETQYF.

Turning to this clonotype: A much larger clone lies a single base off, so this may be a read error. The chain employs TRBV6-2 or TRBV6-3 and TRBJ2-1; TRBD2 matches at 10 bases. The J call could be wrong; TRBJ2-7 is a better fit for the DNA end. The CDR3 runs to 16 residues. Germline loops: CDR1 MNHEY, CDR2 SVGEGT. The CDR3 DNA reads as TGTGCCAGCAGCCCTCTAGCGGGGGTCTCCTACAATGAGCAGTACTTC. This translates into CASSPLAGVSYNEQYF.

This clonotype was detected only a few times. This sequence joins TRBV28 and TRBJ2-1; TRBD2 aligns across 8 bases. The ends lost 6 bases at V and 8 bases at J; junction bases unmatched: 9. Germline V gene sequence: CDR1 MDHEN, CDR2 SYDVKM. This CDR3 spans 14 amino acids. CDR3 sequence: CASRERRGGYEQFF. The DNA of the CDR3 is TGTGCCAGCAGAGAGCGACGGGGGGGCTATGAGCAGTTCTTC.

The V gene is TRBV28, the J gene TRBJ2-5, with 9 nucleotides matching TRBD2. V shed 6 bases, J shed 0 bases, and the junction held 14 bases outside the gene matches. The CDR3 sequence is 18 residues long. Germline values: CDR1 MDHEN, CDR2 SYDVKM. The chain's CDR3 is CASSSDIGGGEYQETQYF. The CDR3 bases are TGTGCCAGCAGCTCAGACATCGGCGGGGGGGAATACCAAGAGACCCAGTACTTC.

On this clonotype: This could be a read error, since a much larger clone is one nucleotide away. The chain employs TRBV4-3 and TRBJ2-7, with D hard to call. The CDR3 has 13 residues. Germline CDR1 and CDR2: LGHNA and YSLEER. CDR3 coding DNA: TGCGTCAGCAGCCAACTAACAGACTCCGAGCAGTACTTC. Its protein is CVSSQLTDSEQYF.